The rows below give T cell receptor beta chains drawn from one sample of a study of CD8 T cells in ankylosing spondylitis. In TCRdb, the 5' RACE reads were re-called with MiXCR into one record per CDR3 protein. The sample lists 150,000 or so distinct CDR3 sequences, approximately 10% seen once, with about 15% in the top ten. Sequenced: blood, either unsorted or a sorted T cell fraction (not recorded which). The origin of the receptors is a female donor with ankylosing spondylitis or in good health (not recorded which). CDR3s include the opening cysteine and the closing phenylalanine or tryptophan. Fields, in order: V gene, clone size, J gene, D gene, CDR3 DNA, CDR3 protein. The D gene is left open where the match is weak. Size is stated for part of the rows, as once, few or many counts, or as a class when the clone is expanded.

TRBV5-6	.	TRBJ2-7	TRBD2	TGTGCCAGCAGCCCCGGGACTAGCGGCCCCTACGAGCAGTACTTC	CASSPGTSGPYEQYF
TRBV7-3	.	TRBJ2-1	.	TGTGCCAGCAGCTTAGGGGGGTCACAGTACAATGAGCAGTTCTTC	CASSLGGSQYNEQFF
TRBV7-9	.	TRBJ2-2	.	TGTGCCAGCTGGGGAGGCGCCGGGGAGCTGTTTTTT	CASWGGAGELFF
TRBV12-3/TRBV12-4	.	TRBJ2-3	.	TGTGCCAGCAGTTTCAGCGTCTGGGATACGCAGTATTTT	CASSFSVWDTQYF
TRBV24-1	.	TRBJ2-7	.	TGTGCCACCAGTGGTTCGGGGCGAGGGGACGAGCAGTACTTC	CATSGSGRGDEQYF
TRBV4-2	few	TRBJ2-5	.	TGTGCCAGCAGCCCAACAGGGTCCGCGGAGACCCAGTACTTC	CASSPTGSAETQYF
TRBV2	.	TRBJ2-7	TRBD2	TGTGCCAGCAGTGAGGGGTCTAGCGGTTTCTACGAGCAGTACTTC	CASSEGSSGFYEQYF
TRBV27	.	TRBJ2-7	.	TGTGCCAGCAGTTTTAAGGGAAGCTCCTACGAGCAGTACTTC	CASSFKGSSYEQYF
TRBV10-3	.	TRBJ2-1	.	TGTGCCATCAGTGAGTCGGAGGGACAGCCCTTCAATGAGCAGTTCTTC	CAISESEGQPFNEQFF
TRBV3-1	many	TRBJ2-1	.	TGTGCCAGCAGCCAGTTCACAGGGATGGGGGACAATGAGCAGTTCTTC	CASSQFTGMGDNEQFF
TRBV9	few	TRBJ2-7	.	TGTGCCAGCAGCGTAGACGGGGCGTCAGGGGACGAGCAGTACTTC	CASSVDGASGDEQYF
TRBV28	.	TRBJ2-3	.	TGTGCCAGCAGTTTATCAGGAGATCGCACAGATACGCAGTATTTT	CASSLSGDRTDTQYF
TRBV7-9	many	TRBJ2-7	TRBD1	TGTGCCAGCAGCTCCCCGGACAGGGGAGCTTACGAGCAGTACTTC	CASSSPDRGAYEQYF
TRBV7-2	many	TRBJ2-1	.	TGTGCCAGCAGCTTAGCAGTGAGCCATGAGCAGTTCTTC	CASSLAVSHEQFF
TRBV24-1	few	TRBJ2-3	.	TGTGCCACTGGCGGCGGAGAAAACACAGATACGCAGTATTTT	CATGGGENTDTQYF
TRBV20-1	few	TRBJ2-5	.	TGCAGTGCTAGAGTCAGAGCGGCGTACCAAGAGACCCAGTACTTC	CSARVRAAYQETQYF
TRBV4-3	many	TRBJ2-7	.	TGCGCCAGCAGCCAGTCAGGGGAGGACAACGAGCAGTACTTC	CASSQSGEDNEQYF
TRBV9	many	TRBJ2-7	TRBD2	TGTGCCAGCAGCGGACCTAGCGGGAGCTACGAGCAGTACTTC	CASSGPSGSYEQYF
TRBV3-1	.	TRBJ2-2	.	TGTGCCAGCAGCCAAGATCGGGTAGGACACGGGGAGCTGTTTTTT	CASSQDRVGHGELFF
TRBV4-1	few	TRBJ2-2	.	TGCGCCAGCAGCCTCAATCCATTTACCGGTGACACCGGGGAGCTGTTTTTT	CASSLNPFTGDTGELFF
TRBV18	.	TRBJ1-2	.	TGTGCCAGCTCACCACCGGAGTTTGGGCCAGGGATAGATGGCTACACCTTC	CASSPPEFGPGIDGYTF
TRBV20-1	few	TRBJ1-1	.	TGCAGTGCTGCCAGGCAGAACACTGAAGCTTTCTTT	CSAARQNTEAFF
TRBV7-6	.	TRBJ2-5	TRBD2	TGTGCCAGCAGCGCGGGAGGGGGTGGAGAGACCCAGTACTTC	CASSAGGGGETQYF
TRBV7-2	many	TRBJ2-2	.	TGTGCCAGCAGCTTAGGTCCCGGGGAGCTGTTTTTT	CASSLGPGELFF